This T cell receptor (beta chain) was recorded in a study of blood T cells in healthy people across ages. Study-level points and caveats: Whereas aged donors had fewer naive CD4+ cells, long-lived donors had more of them and higher diversity.

The second PCR ran about 6 to 12 cycles with a sample-barcoded 5' primer and J-beta primers. A single record per CDR3 protein comes from TCRdb applying MiXCR to the 5' RACE reads. Here the sample spans approximately 1,000,000 distinct CDR3 sequences, 45% being singletons. There are a few counts of this clonotype. Its antigen is not known. Germline V gives CDR1 MNHEY, CDR2 SVGEGT. With 2 bases clipped from V and 4 bases from J, the junction kept 4 bases outside the gene matches. The CDR3 contains 15 residues. The sample comprised blood. The sequence was obtained from an older woman in good health. The rearrangement links TRBV6-2 or TRBV6-3 to TRBJ2-5; 10 bases line up with TRBD2. The chain's CDR3 is CASSYRKREGETQYF. The CDR3 nucleotides read TGTGCCAGCAGTTACCGGAAGCGGGAGGGAGAGACCCAGTACTTC.